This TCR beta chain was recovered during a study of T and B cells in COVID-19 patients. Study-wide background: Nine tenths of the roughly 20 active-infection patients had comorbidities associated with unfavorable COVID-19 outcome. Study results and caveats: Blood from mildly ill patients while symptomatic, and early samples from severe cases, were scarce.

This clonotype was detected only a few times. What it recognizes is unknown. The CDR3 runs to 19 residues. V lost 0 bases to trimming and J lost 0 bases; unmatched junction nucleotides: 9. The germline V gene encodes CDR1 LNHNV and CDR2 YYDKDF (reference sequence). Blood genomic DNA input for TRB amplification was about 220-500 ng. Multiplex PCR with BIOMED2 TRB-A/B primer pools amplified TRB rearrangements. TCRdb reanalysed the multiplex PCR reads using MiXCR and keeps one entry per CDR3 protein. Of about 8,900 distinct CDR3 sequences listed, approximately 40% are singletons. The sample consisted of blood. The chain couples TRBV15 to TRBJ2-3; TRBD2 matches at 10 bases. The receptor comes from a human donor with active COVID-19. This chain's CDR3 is CATSRDLPGLAASTDTQYF. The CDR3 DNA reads TGTGCCACCAGCAGAGATCTCCCTGGACTAGCGGCTAGCACAGATACGCAGTATTTT.